The clone carrying this T cell receptor beta chain was counted a single time. Its antigen remains unidentified. The data originate from a study of radiotherapy plus CTLA-4 blockade in lung cancer. Study details: Disease control was present in around a third of patients, and objective responses in approximately 20%. Study results and caveats: Expansion of tumor-derived TCR clones was observed in blood after radiotherapy plus ipilimumab.

Participants had chemo-refractory metastatic non-small-cell lung cancer and were treated with focal radiation plus ipilimumab CTLA-4 blockade. Sequencing used immunoSEQ multiplex PCR; TCRdb keeps in-frame clones, though not all of them. Seen here are 90,000 to 95,000 clones, 83% observed once, and the top ten hold over 0.75%. Germline CDR1 is MNHNS and CDR2 is SASEGT. The CDR3 totals 15 residues. V shed 6 bases, J shed 6 bases, and the junction held 9 bases outside the gene matches. The receptor comes from a human donor with non-small cell lung cancer who had stable disease on radiotherapy plus ipilimumab. This sample comprised peripheral blood, obtained from a patient treated with radiotherapy plus ipilimumab. The rearrangement joins TRBV6-1 to TRBJ1-5; 9 bases map to TRBD1. For the CDR3, the DNA is TGTGCCAGCAGCCAAGGACAGGGGTCGGGTCAGCCCCAGCATTTT. Translated, it gives CASSQGQGSGQPQHF.